The present entry profiles one T cell receptor beta chain with its context. Study processing details: Using reference gene primer amplification, nucleated cell counts were estimated. Some clones are missing from TCRdb's copy, which holds only in-frame ones; the method was immunoSEQ multiplex PCR. From that table come the V and J calls and clone size; the DNA was used to work out D and trimming. This sample has 40,000 to 45,000 clones; 70% to 90% occur once, and the top ten carry 3.5% to 4.5%. These data are taken from a study of blood T cell repertoires in COVID-19. Study information: From the United States, Italy and Spain came samples of acute and convalescent COVID-19. Nucleic acid was either cDNA or gDNA, and it came from T cells, B-cell-depleted T cells, or PBMCs.

The clonotype originates from a man in his sixties with acute or convalescent COVID-19. The sequenced sample was peripheral blood.

The CDR3 DNA is TGTGCCAGCAGCATTCCCGGGAGCTGGACTGAAGCTTTCTTT. It encodes CASSIPGSWTEAFF. V gene TRBV7-2 combines with J gene TRBJ1-1; D unresolved. CDR1 and CDR2 from the germline V gene are SGHTA and FQGNSA. This CDR3 is built from 14 residues. V dropped 5 bases and J dropped 5 bases, with 15 bases sitting between them. The full variable domain, rest sourced from reference TRBV7-2 and TRBJ1-1, is GAGVSQSPSNKVTEKGKDVELRCDPISGHTALYWYRQSLGQGLEFLIYFQGNSAPDKSGLPSDRFSAERTGGSVSTLTIQRTQQEDSAVYLCASSIPGSWTEAFFGQGTRLTVV.